Following are 10 T cell receptor beta chains from one sample sequenced in a study of T cell responses to AZD1222 COVID-19 vaccine (dated by TCRdb to the early 2020s). The meaning of the sample's time point label: about 28 days (+/-7) after the second vaccine dose. The library was made by the immunoSEQ multiplex PCR assay. As stored in TCRdb, this immuneACCESS dataset retains in-frame rearrangements with V and J assigned. A fraction of the clones does not appear; measured against another copy, unresolved V genes explain less than half of the discrepancy, and the remainder lacks a known reason. The sample table records around 140,000 clones; almost 95% of these occur just once. The ten top clones hold roughly 3.6% of the sample. The sample in question was peripheral blood, obtained 28 days after the second AZD1222 dose. These receptors were obtained from an adult who received the AZD1222 COVID-19 vaccine.

V gene TRBV5-1 combines with J gene TRBJ1-3, with 7 bases matching TRBD1. The germline gives CDR1 SGHRS, CDR2 YFSETQ. The CDR3 covers 15 residues. The trim removed 0 bases at V and 2 bases at J, leaving 2 bases unmatched. The CDR3 loop is CASSLVTGAGNTIYF. The DNA of the CDR3 is TGCGCCAGCAGCTTGGTAACAGGGGCTGGAAACACCATATATTTT.

Here the CDR3 reads CATSNRGSGTGELFF. The CDR3 coding sequence is TGTGCCACCAGTAACAGGGGGTCGGGCACCGGGGAGCTGTTTTTT. The rearrangement joins TRBV24-1 to TRBJ2-2, with 8 nucleotides matching TRBD1. J gave up 4 bases and V 6 bases, and 6 bases lay outside the gene matches. The CDR3 is 15 residues long. In germline, CDR1 is KGHDR, CDR2 SFDVKD.

The genes are TRBV24-1 and TRBJ2-1; D is uncertain. V was clipped by 5 bases and J by 0 bases, with 13 bases between them. From germline, CDR1 is KGHDR and CDR2 SFDVKD. The CDR3 runs 16 residues. In DNA form, the CDR3 reads TGTGCCACCAGTGGTTTCACCTCCAGCTCCTACAATGAGCAGTTCTTC. This sequence encodes CATSGFTSSSYNEQFF.

V is TRBV25-1 and J is TRBJ2-1, with D tentatively TRBD1 or TRBD2 (6 bases each). V dropped 7 bases and J dropped 10 bases, with 11 bases sitting between them. The germline V gene has CDR1 MGHDK and CDR2 SYGVNS. The CDR3 loop spans 11 amino acids. The CDR3 bases are TGTGCCAGCACGACTAGGGGGGAGCAGTTCTTC. Amino acids: CASTTRGEQFF.

This clone was counted between two and nine times. The chain recombines TRBV28 with TRBJ1-2; 10 bases agree with TRBD1. The CDR3 is 15 amino acids. Germline CDR1 MDHEN, CDR2 SYDVKM. After removal of 7 bases from V and 5 bases from J, the junction contained 10 bases not matched to a gene. CDR3 nucleotide sequence: TGTGCCAGCACCCTTAATCCGGGACAGGGGTATGGCTACACCTTC. This gives the protein CASTLNPGQGYGYTF.

The chain uses TRBV19 and TRBJ1-5; D is perhaps TRBD1 (6 bases). CDR3 length: 19 residues. Deletions cut 3 bases from V and 3 bases from J, with 24 bases between. Germline values: CDR1 LNHDA, CDR2 SQIVND (reference sequence). The CDR3 is CASSISRPGQKQFNQPQHF. DNA of the CDR3: TGTGCCAGTAGTATTAGTCGACCCGGACAGAAGCAATTCAATCAGCCCCAGCATTTT. Full variable domain (rest looked up from reference TRBV19 and TRBJ1-5): DGGITQSPKYLFRKEGQNVTLSCEQNLNHDAMYWYRQDPGQGLRLIYYSQIVNDFQKGDIAEGYSVSREKKESFPLTVTSAQKNPTAFYLCASSISRPGQKQFNQPQHFGDGTRLSIL.

This clone was picked up one time. The rearrangement links TRBV27 to TRBJ1-3; possible D gene TRBD1, 6 bases. The V end was cut by 1 base, the J end by 0 bases, with 22 bases between. Germline V gene sequence: CDR1 MNHEY, CDR2 SMNVEV (reference sequence). The CDR3 covers 20 residues. The DNA of the CDR3 is TGTGCCAGCAGTTTATTGTGGCCGGGTTCAGGGGCGGTCTCTGGAAACACCATATATTTT. It translates to CASSLLWPGSGAVSGNTIYF.

The chain couples TRBV4-2 to TRBJ1-1; the D is unclear. CDR3 size: 15 residues. Germline values: CDR1 LGHNA, CDR2 YNFKEQ. Trimming stripped 0 bases from V and 4 bases from J, with 12 bases between. In DNA form, the CDR3 reads TGTGCCAGCAGCCAAGACGGGGTGGTAGGCACTGAAGCTTTCTTT. Translating gives CASSQDGVVGTEAFF.

The chain has TRBV5-1 and TRBJ1-6; 10 nucleotides line up with TRBD1. CDR3 length: 18 residues. Germline-derived CDR1 and CDR2 are SGHRS and YFSETQ. Trimming at V came to 5 bases and at J to 5 bases, leaving 13 bases not matched to a gene. In nucleotides, the CDR3 is TGCGCCAGCAGACTCGACAGGGGGCCGGGCGTCGATAATTCACCCCTCCACTTT. This gives the protein CASRLDRGPGVDNSPLHF.

The chain has TRBV5-1 and TRBJ1-2, with D perhaps matching TRBD1 (5 bases). The length of the CDR3 is 14 residues. The germline V and J ends were trimmed by 0 bases and 4 bases, with 10 bases remaining between them. CDR1 and CDR2 from the germline V gene are SGHRS and YFSETQ. CDR3 protein: CASSLALGTYGYTF. The CDR3, as DNA: TGCGCCAGCAGCTTGGCCTTAGGGACCTATGGCTACACCTTC. Drawing the rest from reference TRBV5-1 and TRBJ1-2, the complete variable domain is KAGVTQTPRYLIKTRGQQVTLSCSPISGHRSVSWYQQTPGQGLQFLFEYFSETQRNKGNFPGRFSGRQFSNSRSEMNVSTLELGDSALYLCASSLALGTYGYTFGSGTRLTVV.